These 32 T cell receptor beta chains share one sample of origin, sequenced in a study of regulatory T cells in long-lasting Graves disease. The time point: persistent/refractory GD, antithyroid drugs over 5 years with positive TRAb. There was RNA extracted from PBMCs, and the TCR library was made from it. Construction of the TCR beta libraries employed iRepertoire HTBI primers in conjunction with Arm-PCR of CDR3 regions. TCRdb re-derived calls from the multiplex PCR reads in MiXCR, one entry per CDR3 protein. The sample includes 450,000 or so distinct CDR3 sequences, about 20% of them seen just once. This specimen was peripheral blood mononuclear cells (PBMCs), taken when the disease was refractory, from a patient treated with antithyroid drugs. Receptors were obtained from a female donor with Graves disease.

The V and J genes are TRBV30 and TRBJ1-4, with 7 positions matching TRBD1. V lost 5 bases and J lost 7; bases outside the gene matches: 10. The CDR3 covers 14 residues. Germline CDR1 reads GTSNPN; CDR2 reads SVGIG (reference sequence). CDR3 in amino acids: CAWGSGTVSEKLFF. The CDR3, as DNA: TGTGCCTGGGGATCCGGGACAGTCAGTGAAAAACTGTTTTTT.

The rearrangement links TRBV29-1 to TRBJ2-7; 12 positions agree with TRBD2. The CDR3 length is 17 residues. Germline lookup yields CDR1 SQVTM and CDR2 ANQGSEA. J lost 6 bases, V lost 3 bases, and 15 bases had no gene match. CDR3 residues: CSVEATSGRRSDGEQYF. The CDR3 DNA follows: TGCAGCGTTGAGGCGACTAGCGGGAGAAGGTCCGATGGCGAGCAGTACTTC.

This clonotype was recorded at least ten times. The chain employs TRBV6-1 and TRBJ2-7, with 9 bases fitting TRBD1. CDR3 length equals 15 residues. V shed 4 bases and J 0 bases; nucleotides not matched to a gene: 4. CDR1 MNHNS and CDR2 SASEGT come from the germline V gene. The CDR3 DNA is TGTGCCAGCAGTGTTGGACAGGGGAGCTCCTACGAGCAGTACTTC. It encodes CASSVGQGSSYEQYF.

There are many counts of this clonotype. The chain combines TRBV7-9 with TRBJ1-5, with D possibly TRBD1 on 6 matching bases. The CDR3 sequence is 14 residues long. CDR1 and CDR2 (germline): SEHNR, FQNEAQ (reference sequence). V lost 5 bases and J lost 7, with 15 bases in between. The CDR3 region is CASSPSAGEQPQHF. The CDR3 bases are TGTGCCAGCAGCCCCTCTGCAGGGGAACAGCCCCAGCATTTT.

This chain links TRBV9 with TRBJ2-4, with TRBD2 matching over 7 bases. V lost 0 bases, J lost 7 bases, and 16 bases stayed unmatched. The CDR3 length is 18 residues. The germline V gene encodes CDR1 SGDLS and CDR2 YYNGEE. The DNA of the CDR3 is TGTGCCAGCAGCGTAGGAGTCGGGGAGACTAGCAGCCGGAACATTCAGTACTTC. Protein sequence: CASSVGVGETSSRNIQYF.

The rearrangement uses TRBV3-1 and TRBJ2-7; possible D gene TRBD1, 5 bases. CDR1 is LGHDT and CDR2 is YNNKEL in the germline V gene (reference sequence). V lost 0 bases, J lost 3 bases, and 21 bases lay in between. This CDR3 is built from 18 residues. The CDR3 DNA sequence: TGTGCCAGCAGCCAAGATCCAACAGGCATGTTCCCCCTCTACGAGCAGTACTTC. This sequence encodes CASSQDPTGMFPLYEQYF.

This clonotype was seen more than once but under ten times. The chain combines TRBV2 with TRBJ1-3; D is uncertain. V lost 7 bases to trimming and J lost 1 base, with 11 bases between them. The CDR3 totals 14 residues. Germline V gene sequence: CDR1 SNHLY, CDR2 FYNNEI. CDR3 amino acids: CASTASGSGNTIYF. As DNA, the CDR3 is TGTGCCAGCACCGCGAGCGGATCTGGAAACACCATATATTTT.

On this clonotype itself: A much bigger clone sits one base away, suggesting this may be a read error. The gene calls are TRBV6-1 and TRBJ2-5; 8 bases are a match to TRBD1. From germline, CDR1 is MNHNS and CDR2 SASEGT. V shed 0 bases and J 7 bases; nucleotides not matched to a gene: 4. The CDR3 totals 14 residues. For the CDR3, the DNA is TGTGCCAGCAGTGAAGCTCGAACAGGGGGGACCCAGTACTTC. Its translation is CASSEARTGGTQYF.

As for this clonotype: Relative to the germline gene, one junction end is altered; a read error may explain this. The V gene is TRBV10-3, the J gene TRBJ2-5; D unclear. Per the germline V gene, CDR1 is ENHRY and CDR2 is SYGVKD. This CDR3 contains 16 residues. CDR3: CAIGESSRTHGETQYF. In DNA, the CDR3 is TGTGCCATCGGTGAGTCATCCAGGACCCACGGGGAGACCCAGTACTTC.

This chain uses TRBV10-3 with TRBJ1-2; 7 bases line up with TRBD1. V shed 7 bases, J shed 3 bases, and the junction held 8 bases outside the gene matches. The CDR3 length is 14 residues. CDR1 ENHRY and CDR2 SYGVKD come from the germline V gene. The CDR3 protein is CAINSQGLDYGYTF. The CDR3 DNA follows: TGTGCCATCAACTCACAGGGGTTGGACTATGGCTACACCTTC.

This clonotype appeared many times. The chain uses TRBV28 and TRBJ2-7, with D perhaps assigned TRBD1 or TRBD2 (7 bases each). V dropped 6 bases and J dropped 4 bases, with 16 bases sitting between them. Germline values: CDR1 MDHEN, CDR2 SYDVKM. The CDR3 is 14 residues long. In DNA form, the CDR3 reads TGTGCCAGCAGGCGACAGGGAGGGCGGTACGAGCAGTACTTC. As protein: CASRRQGGRYEQYF.

This clonotype was counted only a few times. The chain recombines TRBV7-2 with TRBJ2-3; D is ambiguous. This CDR3 contains 12 residues. Looked up from germline, CDR1 is SGHTA and CDR2 is FQGNSA. Trimming left V 2 bases short and J 5 bases short, with 5 bases between. CDR3 residues: CASSLFGDTQYF. DNA of the CDR3: TGTGCCAGCAGCTTATTCGGAGATACGCAGTATTTT.

As for this clonotype: This clone may be a read error of a much larger clone one base away. V usage is TRBV6-2 or TRBV6-3 and J usage is TRBJ2-5, with D uncertain. CDR1 is MNHEY, CDR2 SVGEGT, per germline. The CDR3 totals 14 residues. CDR3 loop: CAGSYNGGGETQYF. CDR3 sequence (DNA): TGTGCCGGCAGTTATAACGGCGGTGGAGAGACCCAGTACTTC.

In this sample, this clonotype turned up many times. The gene calls are TRBV28 and TRBJ1-1, with 7 bases that match TRBD1. The CDR3 loop spans 17 amino acids. CDR1 and CDR2 from the germline V gene are MDHEN and SYDVKM. V was clipped by 4 bases and J by 3 bases; unmatched bases: 14. For the CDR3, the DNA is TGTGCCAGCAGTTCTTTTTACAGGGGCTCATCGGACACTGAAGCTTTCTTT. Protein product: CASSSFYRGSSDTEAFF.

This clonotype was counted ten times or more. The V call is TRBV7-2, the J call TRBJ2-7; 11 bases are a match to TRBD2. With 4 bases clipped from V and 4 bases from J, the junction kept 3 bases outside the gene matches. Per germline, CDR1 SGHTA and CDR2 FQGNSA. This CDR3 contains 14 residues. CDR3: CASSSWTSGYEQYF. CDR3 coding DNA: TGTGCCAGCAGCTCCTGGACTAGCGGGTACGAGCAGTACTTC.

This clonotype turned up a few times. The chain uses TRBV3-1 and TRBJ1-1; TRBD1 matches at 8 bases. With V trimmed by 1 base and J by 5 bases, 6 bases remained unmatched. In germline, CDR1 is LGHDT, CDR2 YNNKEL (reference sequence). The CDR3 runs 15 residues. The CDR3 here is CASSQVDRVRTEAFF. DNA of the CDR3: TGTGCCAGCAGCCAAGTGGACAGGGTCCGGACTGAAGCTTTCTTT.

The chain's CDR3 is CATLSWDDQETQYF. CDR3 DNA: TGTGCCACCTTGAGCTGGGACGACCAAGAGACCCAGTACTTC. The genes are TRBV27 and TRBJ2-5; D possibly matches TRBD1 or TRBD2 (5 bases each). The CDR3 contains 14 residues. The germline gives CDR1 MNHEY, CDR2 SMNVEV (reference sequence). V lost 10 bases to trimming and J lost 0 bases, with 15 bases between them.

As for this clonotype: The junction differs from germline at one of its ends, possibly a read error. The J gene is TRBJ2-7, the V gene TRBV7-7; 8 nucleotides line up with TRBD1. The CDR3 covers 14 residues. Germline CDR1 reads SSHAT; CDR2 reads FNYEAQ (reference sequence). The CDR3 here is CASSSGTGLGEQYF. DNA of the CDR3: TGTGCTAGCAGCTCGGGGACAGGATTAGGGGAGCAGTACTTC.

The sample holds many counts of this clonotype. The chain joins TRBV29-1 to TRBJ1-1, with a tentative D call TRBD1 (5 bases). The V end lost 4 bases, the J end lost 0 bases, and 12 bases lay between the germline ends. The CDR3 is made up of 14 amino acids. Germline values: CDR1 SQVTM, CDR2 ANQGSEA. CDR3 sequence (DNA): TGCAGCGTTGTGGGGGACGAGATGAACACTGAAGCTTTCTTT. Protein sequence: CSVVGDEMNTEAFF.

V usage is TRBV4-1 and J usage is TRBJ2-4; TRBD2 aligns across 12 bases. Germline V gives CDR1 MGHRA, CDR2 YSYEKL. This CDR3 is 19 amino acids long. V gave up 0 bases and J gave up 2 bases; unmatched junction bases: 8. The CDR3 bases are TGCGCCAGCAGCCAAGAGGCTAGCGGGAGGGCCCGTCCCAAAAACATTCAGTACTTC. It translates to CASSQEASGRARPKNIQYF.

This clonotype was seen more than once but under ten times. As DNA, the CDR3 is TGTGCCAGCAGCTTAGTTTCCGCTGGGGGCCGAGAGACCCAGTACTTC. It yields the protein CASSLVSAGGRETQYF. This chain uses TRBV7-2 with TRBJ2-5, with TRBD1 as a possible D gene (6 bases). The germline V gene has CDR1 SGHTA and CDR2 FQGNSA. Trimming stripped 1 base from V and 4 bases from J, with 16 bases between. This CDR3 comprises 16 residues.

This chain uses TRBV12-3 or TRBV12-4 with TRBJ2-7; D is unclear. The CDR3 loop spans 12 amino acids. Trimming shortened V by 3 bases and J by 4 bases, and 7 bases separated the two germline ends. The chain's CDR3 is CASSFSEYEQYF. In DNA, the CDR3 is TGTGCCAGCAGTTTCTCAGAGTACGAGCAGTACTTC.

The V call is TRBV29-1, the J call TRBJ1-2, with a weak D call TRBD1 (6 bases). This CDR3 is built from 12 residues. Per the germline V gene, CDR1 is SQVTM and CDR2 is ANQGSEA. V was pared by 2 bases and J by 5 bases, with 9 bases between. DNA of the CDR3: TGCAGCGTTGAATTGGGGGCTTATGGCTACACCTTC. It yields the protein CSVELGAYGYTF.

This clonotype was picked up many times. The chain employs TRBV6-1 and TRBJ2-5, with a possible D match to TRBD2 (7 bases). Deletions cut 11 bases from V and 7 bases from J, with 14 bases between. This CDR3 has 11 residues. Germline CDR1 MNHNS, CDR2 SASEGT. CDR3 nucleotides: TGTGCCGCCAAGGGGGGGGCGACCCAGTACTTC. Protein sequence: CAAKGGATQYF.

This clonotype has just a few counts. This sequence joins TRBV9 and TRBJ2-5; 14 positions match TRBD2. The CDR3 spans 16 residues. Germline V gives CDR1 SGDLS, CDR2 YYNGEE. The J segment lost 5 bases and the V segment lost 3 bases, leaving 6 bases of the junction unmatched. This CDR3 is CASSDGTSGSWETQYF. The CDR3, as DNA: TGTGCCAGCAGCGACGGGACTAGCGGGAGCTGGGAGACCCAGTACTTC.

This clonotype came up once. The J gene is TRBJ2-5, the V gene TRBV9, with D hard to call. The germline V and J ends were trimmed by 3 bases and 0 bases, with 6 bases remaining between them. Germline V gene lookup returns CDR1 SGDLS and CDR2 YYNGEE. The CDR3 extends over 13 amino acids. The CDR3 nucleotides read TGTGCCAGCAGCGCATCCGACCAAGAGACCCAGTACTTC. Translation gives CASSASDQETQYF.

The chain couples TRBV6-1 to TRBJ1-5, with TRBD1 as a possible D gene (5 bases). CDR3 size: 16 residues. Trimming pared 6 bases from V and 3 bases from J, leaving 18 bases between. The germline gives CDR1 MNHNS, CDR2 SASEGT. The CDR3 region is CASRRGTEGVNQPQHF. The CDR3, as DNA: TGTGCCAGCAGAAGAGGGACTGAGGGCGTCAATCAGCCCCAGCATTTT.

This clonotype was recorded many times. The rearrangement links TRBV6-1 to TRBJ1-1; possible D gene TRBD1, 5 bases. The CDR3 runs 13 residues. CDR1 and CDR2 from the germline V gene are MNHNS and SASEGT. Between the trimmed V and J ends, which lost 3 bases and 11 bases, there was a span of 16 bases. The CDR3 bases are TGTGCCAGCAGTGATATGAGGGGCCGGCGGGCTTTCTTT. The encoded protein is CASSDMRGRRAFF.

This clonotype appeared once. This chain links TRBV4-1 with TRBJ2-5; perhaps TRBD2 as D (7 bases). Germline CDR1 reads MGHRA; CDR2 reads YSYEKL. Trimming took 1 base from V and 4 from J, leaving 13 bases between them. There are 15 residues in the CDR3. The CDR3 here is CASSQVRGGVETQYF. In nucleotides, the CDR3 is TGCGCCAGCAGCCAAGTTAGGGGGGGAGTAGAGACCCAGTACTTC.

V usage is TRBV18 and J usage is TRBJ2-7, with 7 bases lining up with TRBD1. Germline V gene sequence: CDR1 KGHSH, CDR2 LQKENI. There are 14 residues in the CDR3. J gave up 0 bases and V 6 bases, and 5 bases lay outside the gene matches. The CDR3 loop is CASSRGQLSYEQYF. The CDR3 DNA reads TGTGCCAGCTCCCGGGGACAGCTCTCCTACGAGCAGTACTTC.

The rearrangement links TRBV6-5 to TRBJ2-7, with D possibly matching TRBD2 (6 bases). The length of the CDR3 is 16 residues. CDR1 MNHEY and CDR2 SVGAGI come from the germline V gene. V lost 2 bases, J lost 2 bases, and 16 bases lay in between. The CDR3 sequence: CASSYRVLARTYEQYF. The DNA of the CDR3 is TGTGCCAGCAGTTACAGAGTGCTAGCGCGGACCTACGAGCAGTACTTC.

This chain connects TRBV11-2 to TRBJ1-6; TRBD1 might be the D (5 bases). The CDR3 covers 16 residues. V was pared by 2 bases and J by 7 bases, with 15 bases between. The germline V gene encodes CDR1 SGHAT and CDR2 FQNNGV. The CDR3 DNA sequence: TGTGCCAGCAGCTTAAGAATTGGGGCAGAGAATTCACCCCTCCACTTT. This translates into CASSLRIGAENSPLHF.